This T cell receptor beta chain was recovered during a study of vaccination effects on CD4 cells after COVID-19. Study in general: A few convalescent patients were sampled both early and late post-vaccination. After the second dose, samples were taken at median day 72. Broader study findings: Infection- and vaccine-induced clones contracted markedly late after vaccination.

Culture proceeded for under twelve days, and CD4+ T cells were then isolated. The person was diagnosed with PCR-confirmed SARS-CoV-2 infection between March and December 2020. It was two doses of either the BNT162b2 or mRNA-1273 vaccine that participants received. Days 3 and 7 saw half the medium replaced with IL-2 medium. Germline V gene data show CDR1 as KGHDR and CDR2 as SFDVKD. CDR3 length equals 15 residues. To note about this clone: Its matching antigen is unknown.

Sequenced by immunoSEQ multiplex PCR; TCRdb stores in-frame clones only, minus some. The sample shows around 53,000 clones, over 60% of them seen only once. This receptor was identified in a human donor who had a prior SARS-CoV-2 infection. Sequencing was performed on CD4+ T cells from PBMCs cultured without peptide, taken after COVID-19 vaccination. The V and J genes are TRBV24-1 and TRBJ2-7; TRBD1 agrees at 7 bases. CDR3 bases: TGTGCGCAGAAGGGGGCTCCCAGGAGCTCCTACGAGCAGTACTTC. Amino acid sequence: CAQKGAPRSSYEQYF.